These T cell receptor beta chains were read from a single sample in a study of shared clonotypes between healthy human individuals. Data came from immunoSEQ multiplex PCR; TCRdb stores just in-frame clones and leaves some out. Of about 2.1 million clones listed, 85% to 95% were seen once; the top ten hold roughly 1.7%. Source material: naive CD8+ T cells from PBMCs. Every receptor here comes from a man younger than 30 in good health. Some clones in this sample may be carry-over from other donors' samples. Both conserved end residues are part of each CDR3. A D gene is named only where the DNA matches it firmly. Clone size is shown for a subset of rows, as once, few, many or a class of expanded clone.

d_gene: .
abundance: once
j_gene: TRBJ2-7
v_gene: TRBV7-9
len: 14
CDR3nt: TGTGCCAGCAGCCTCGGGGGATATCCCTACGAGCAGTACTTC
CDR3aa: CASSLGGYPYEQYF

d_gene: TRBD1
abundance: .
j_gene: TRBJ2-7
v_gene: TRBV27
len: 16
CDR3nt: TGTGCCAGCAGTTCTATCCGGGACAGGGGTCTTTTCGAGCAGTACTTC
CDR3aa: CASSSIRDRGLFEQYF

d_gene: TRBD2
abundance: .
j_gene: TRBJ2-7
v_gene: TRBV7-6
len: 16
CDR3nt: TGTGCCAGCAGCTTAGGCTTAGCGGGAGGCCCCACCGAGCAGTACTTC
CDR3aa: CASSLGLAGGPTEQYF

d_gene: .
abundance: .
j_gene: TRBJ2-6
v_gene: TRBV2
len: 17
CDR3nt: TGTGCCAGCAGTGAGAGTGGCGGTTACTCTGGGGCCAACGTCCTGACTTTC
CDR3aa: CASSESGGYSGANVLTF

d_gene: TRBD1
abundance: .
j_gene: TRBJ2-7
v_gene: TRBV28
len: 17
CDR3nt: TGTGCCAGCACCGTCACAATCCGGGACAGGGGCCCCTACGAGCAGTACTTC
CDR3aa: CASTVTIRDRGPYEQYF

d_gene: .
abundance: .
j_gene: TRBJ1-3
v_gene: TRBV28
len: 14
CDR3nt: TGTGCCAGCAGTTTGGGGAGCTCTGGAAACACCATATATTTT
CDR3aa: CASSLGSSGNTIYF

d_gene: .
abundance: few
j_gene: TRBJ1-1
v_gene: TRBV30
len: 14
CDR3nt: TGTGCCTGGATCCGTTCGATGGGGAACACTGAAGCTTTCTTT
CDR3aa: CAWIRSMGNTEAFF

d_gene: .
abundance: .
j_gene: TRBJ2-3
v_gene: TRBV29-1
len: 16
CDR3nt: TGCAGCGTTGAATGGACCCGGCTCGTTAGCACAGATACGCAGTATTTT
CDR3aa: CSVEWTRLVSTDTQYF

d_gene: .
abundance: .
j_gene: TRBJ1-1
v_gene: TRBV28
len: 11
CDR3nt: TGTGCCAGCAGGAGGGTGACTGAAGCTTTCTTT
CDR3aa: CASRRVTEAFF

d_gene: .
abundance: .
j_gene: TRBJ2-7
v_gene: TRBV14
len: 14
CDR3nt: TGTGCCAGCAGCCATTGGCAGGACTCCTACGAGCAGTACTTC
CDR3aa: CASSHWQDSYEQYF

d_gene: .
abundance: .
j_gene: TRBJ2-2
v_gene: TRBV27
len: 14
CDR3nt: TGTGCCAGCAGTGCCGCCCCGAACACCGGGGAGCTGTTTTTT
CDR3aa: CASSAAPNTGELFF

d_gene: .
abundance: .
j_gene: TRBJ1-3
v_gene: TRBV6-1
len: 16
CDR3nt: TGTGCCAGCAGTGAAGGCGGCAGGAGCTCTGGAAACACCATATATTTT
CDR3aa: CASSEGGRSSGNTIYF

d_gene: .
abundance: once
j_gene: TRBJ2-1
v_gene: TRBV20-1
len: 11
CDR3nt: TGCAGTGCGGGGCTCTTCGATGAGCAGTTCTTC
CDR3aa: CSAGLFDEQFF

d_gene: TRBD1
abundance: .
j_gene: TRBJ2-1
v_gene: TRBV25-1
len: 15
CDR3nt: TGTGCCAGCAGTGAGCCCGGGACAGGGGAGAATGAGCAGTTCTTC
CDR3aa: CASSEPGTGENEQFF

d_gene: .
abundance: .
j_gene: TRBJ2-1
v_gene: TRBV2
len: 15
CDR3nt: TGTGCCAGCAGAATCCCGGGACCGGGCTACAATGAGCAGTTCTTC
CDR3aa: CASRIPGPGYNEQFF

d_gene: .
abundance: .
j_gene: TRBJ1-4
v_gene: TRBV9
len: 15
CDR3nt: TGTGCCAGCAGCGTAGACTGGAGTTCTAATGAAAAACTGTTTTTT
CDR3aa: CASSVDWSSNEKLFF

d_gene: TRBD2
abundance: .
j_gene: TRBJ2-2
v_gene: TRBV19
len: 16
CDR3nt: TGTGCCAGTAGTTCCAGACTAGCGGGAGACACCGGGGAGCTGTTTTTT
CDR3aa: CASSSRLAGDTGELFF

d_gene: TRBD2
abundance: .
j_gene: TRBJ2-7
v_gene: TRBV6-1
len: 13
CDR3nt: TGTGCCAGCAGGCTAGCGGGAGAATACGAGCAGTACTTC
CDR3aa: CASRLAGEYEQYF

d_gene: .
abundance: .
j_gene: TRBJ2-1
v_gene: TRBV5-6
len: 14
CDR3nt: TGTGCCAGCAGCCCACGGACGGTGTACAATGAGCAGTTCTTC
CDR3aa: CASSPRTVYNEQFF

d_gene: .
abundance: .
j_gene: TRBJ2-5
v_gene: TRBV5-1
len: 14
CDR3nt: TGCGCCAGCAGACAAGACCGGAACCAAGAGACCCAGTACTTC
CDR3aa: CASRQDRNQETQYF

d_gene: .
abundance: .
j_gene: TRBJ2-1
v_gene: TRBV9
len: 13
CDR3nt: TGTGCCAGCAGCGGAAACAGGGCCGATGAGCAGTTCTTC
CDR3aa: CASSGNRADEQFF

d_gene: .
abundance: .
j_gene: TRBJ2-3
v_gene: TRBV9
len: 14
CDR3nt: TGTGCCAGCAGCGTATATGGCAGCACAGATACGCAGTATTTT
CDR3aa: CASSVYGSTDTQYF

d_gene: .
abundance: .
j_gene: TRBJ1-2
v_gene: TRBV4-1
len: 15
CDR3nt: TGCGCCAGCAGCCAAGAAGGCAGGAGGGGGTACGGCTACACCTTC
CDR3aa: CASSQEGRRGYGYTF

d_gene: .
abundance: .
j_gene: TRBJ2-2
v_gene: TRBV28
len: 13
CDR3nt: TGTGCCAGCAGTTTTGGGGGTAACGGGGAGCTGTTTTTT
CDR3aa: CASSFGGNGELFF

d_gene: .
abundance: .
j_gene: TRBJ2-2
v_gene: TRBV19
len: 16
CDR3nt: TGTGCCAGTAGTATCTTTGAGGGTCCGAGAACCGGGGAGCTGTTTTTT
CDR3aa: CASSIFEGPRTGELFF

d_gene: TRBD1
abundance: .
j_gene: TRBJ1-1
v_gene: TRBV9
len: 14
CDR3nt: TGTGCCAGCAGCGGACAGGGGGAGAACACTGAAGCTTTCTTT
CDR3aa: CASSGQGENTEAFF

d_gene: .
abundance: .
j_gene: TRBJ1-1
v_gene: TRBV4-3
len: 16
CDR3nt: TGCGCCAGCAGCCAAGAGTACGAGGGCGAGGACACTGAAGCTTTCTTT
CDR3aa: CASSQEYEGEDTEAFF

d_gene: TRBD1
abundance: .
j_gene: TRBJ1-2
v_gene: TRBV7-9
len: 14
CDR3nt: TGTGCCAGCAGCCTTGGACAGGGAAACTATGGCTACACCTTC
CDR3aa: CASSLGQGNYGYTF

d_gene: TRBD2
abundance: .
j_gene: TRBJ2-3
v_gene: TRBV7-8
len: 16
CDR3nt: TGTGCCAGCAGCTTATCAGGTAGCGGGCGCACAGATACGCAGTATTTT
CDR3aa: CASSLSGSGRTDTQYF

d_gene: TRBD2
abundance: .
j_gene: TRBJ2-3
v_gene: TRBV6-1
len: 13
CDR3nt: TGTGCCAGCAAACAGCGGGGGGTGGATACGCAGTATTTT
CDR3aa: CASKQRGVDTQYF

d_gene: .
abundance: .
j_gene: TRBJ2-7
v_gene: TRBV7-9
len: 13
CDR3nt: TGTGCCAGCAGCTCCGGTGGGTTCGACGAGCAGTACTTC
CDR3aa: CASSSGGFDEQYF

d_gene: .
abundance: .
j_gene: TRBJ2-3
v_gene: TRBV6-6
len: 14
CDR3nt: TGTGCCAGCAGATCGGGTGAGAGCACAGATACGCAGTATTTT
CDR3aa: CASRSGESTDTQYF

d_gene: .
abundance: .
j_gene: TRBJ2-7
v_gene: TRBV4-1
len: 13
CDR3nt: TGCGCCAGCAGCCCCGGCTCAGACTACGAGCAGTACTTC
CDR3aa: CASSPGSDYEQYF

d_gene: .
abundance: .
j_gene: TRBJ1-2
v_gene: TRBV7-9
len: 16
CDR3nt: TGTGCCAGCAGCTTAATGCCGGCAGCCGCTAACTATGGCTACACCTTC
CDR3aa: CASSLMPAAANYGYTF

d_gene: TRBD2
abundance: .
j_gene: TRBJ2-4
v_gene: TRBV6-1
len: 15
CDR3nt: TGTGCCAGTGAACCGAGCGGGAGGGCGGGAAACATTCAGTACTTC
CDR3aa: CASEPSGRAGNIQYF

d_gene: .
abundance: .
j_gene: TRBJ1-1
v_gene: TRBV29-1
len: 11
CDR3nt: TGCAGTGGCCGGGGGGGGACTGAAGCTTTCTTT
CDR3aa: CSGRGGTEAFF